The entry below gives a single TCR beta chain sequence along with its context. These data are taken from a study of blood T cell repertoires in COVID-19. Study-level information: Sites in the United States, Italy and Spain provided acute and convalescent COVID-19 samples. Sample material is recorded as cDNA or gDNA derived from T cells, B-cell-depleted T cells, or PBMCs.

V lost 7 bases to trimming and J lost 4 bases, with 8 bases between them. CDR3 length equals 11 residues. Germline V gives CDR1 SQVTM, CDR2 ANQGSEA. Authors' data handling: Estimation of nucleated cell counts was performed using reference gene primer amplification. The repertoire was sequenced with immunoSEQ multiplex PCR; TCRdb's copy has only in-frame clones and lacks some. V, J and clone size are taken as reported in that table, and D and trimming were inferred from the DNA itself. The sample carries more than 95,000 clones, approximately 85% recorded once. The sample taken for sequencing was peripheral blood. The TCR was taken from a man of 80 years or more with active or convalescent COVID-19. This sequence joins TRBV29-1 and TRBJ1-3; TRBD1 might be the D (6 bases). The CDR3: CSAGVGNTIYF. In nucleotides, the CDR3 is TGCAGCGCAGGGGTGGGAAACACCATATATTTT.